This TCR beta chain derives from a study of blood T cell repertoires in COVID-19 (TCRdb year 2020). Regarding the complete study: Samples from collaborators originated in the United States, Italy and Spain and spanned both the acute and convalescent phases of COVID-19. Samples were obtained from the ongoing ImmuneRACE study (first 160 participants) and from over 1,000 subjects provided by 6 global collaborators. The prospective study material was composed of cDNA or gDNA derived from T cells, B-cell-depleted T cells, or PBMCs. The repertoires were made available in a free public database intended to serve as a resource for research on the immune response to SARS-CoV-2. The dataset comprised deeply sampled blood TCRbeta repertoires from subjects exposed to, actively infected with, or recovered from COVID-19. HLA class I and class II types, where available, came from metadata supplied by the sample provider rather than from assay-based typing. Sample metadata almost always included a de-identified subject ID, COVID-19 status, age in years and sex. Study-wide findings and limitations: How much clinical and demographic metadata was included differed by source and by participant, and the metadata was provided uncurated.

As concerns this clone: Its target antigen remains unknown. Per-base qualities were not stored, and no clone one base away is much larger.

The CDR3 covers 14 residues, taking in both the cysteine and the phenylalanine. Only the CDR3 DNA is retained, 42 bases long and in frame from the first base. In the germline V gene, CDR1 corresponds to ENHRY and CDR2 to SYGVKD. V is shortened by 7 bases, J by 5 bases, and the region joining them spans 17 bases. TCRbeta CDR3 regions were amplified from genomic DNA using the immunoSEQ Assay, a bias-controlled multiplex PCR. The published analysis was carried out like this. Within the assay, amplification of reference gene primers was used to estimate how many nucleated cells each sample contained. To quantify the absolute abundance of each unique TCRbeta CDR3 rearrangement, sequence reads were collapsed and filtered. Productive Simpson clonality was computed per sample as the square root of Simpson's diversity index over productive rearrangements. TCRdb carries this immuneACCESS record with in-frame sequences only. Its versions omit some clonotypes, under half of them owing to an unresolved V gene in the studies checked, with the rest unexplained. V and J calls and clone size are those listed in that table; D and trimming were worked out from the DNA. The sample has about 200,000 clones on record, more than 75% of them singletons. Around 6% of the sample comes from the top ten.

Collaborating institutions collected whole blood in K2EDTA tubes following their own protocols. For TCRbeta analysis, collaborator samples were shipped as frozen whole blood, as isolated PBMCs, or as DNA extracted from either sample type. The chain is made from TRBV10-3 and TRBJ1-1; no confident D gene assignment can be made. This TCR came from a man aged 40-55 years with active or convalescent COVID-19. Sequencing input: peripheral blood. The nucleotide sequence reads as follows: TGTGCCATCACCGAAGGAGGGTGGGGAACTGAAGCTTTCTTT. This codes for CAITEGGWGTEAFF.